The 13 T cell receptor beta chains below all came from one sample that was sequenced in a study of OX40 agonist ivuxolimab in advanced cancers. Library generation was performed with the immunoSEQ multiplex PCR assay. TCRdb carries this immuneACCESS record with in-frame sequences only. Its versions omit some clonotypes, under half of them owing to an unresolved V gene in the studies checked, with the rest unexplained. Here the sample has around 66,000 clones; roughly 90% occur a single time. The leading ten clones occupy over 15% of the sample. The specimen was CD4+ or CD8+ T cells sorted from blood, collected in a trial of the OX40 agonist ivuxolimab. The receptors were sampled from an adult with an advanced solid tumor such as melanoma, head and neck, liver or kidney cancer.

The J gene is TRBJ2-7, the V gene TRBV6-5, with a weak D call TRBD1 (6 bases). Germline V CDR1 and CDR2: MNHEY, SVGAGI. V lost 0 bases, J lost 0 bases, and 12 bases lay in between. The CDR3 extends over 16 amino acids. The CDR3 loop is CASSYSRGGSSYEQYF. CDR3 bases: TGTGCCAGCAGTTACTCGAGAGGGGGTAGCTCCTACGAGCAGTACTTC.

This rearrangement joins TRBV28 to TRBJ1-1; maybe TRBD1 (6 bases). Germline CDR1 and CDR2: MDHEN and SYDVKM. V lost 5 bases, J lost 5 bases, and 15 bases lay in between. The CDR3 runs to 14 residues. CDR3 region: CASSRGGAGTEAFF. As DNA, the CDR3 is TGTGCCAGCAGTCGAGGGGGGGCAGGAACTGAAGCTTTCTTT.

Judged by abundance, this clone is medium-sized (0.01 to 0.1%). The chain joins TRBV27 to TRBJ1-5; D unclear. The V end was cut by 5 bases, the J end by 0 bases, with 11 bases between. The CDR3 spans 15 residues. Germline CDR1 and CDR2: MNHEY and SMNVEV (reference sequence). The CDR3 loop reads CASSSIPYSNQPQHF. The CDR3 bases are TGTGCCAGCAGTAGCATCCCCTATAGCAATCAGCCCCAGCATTTT.

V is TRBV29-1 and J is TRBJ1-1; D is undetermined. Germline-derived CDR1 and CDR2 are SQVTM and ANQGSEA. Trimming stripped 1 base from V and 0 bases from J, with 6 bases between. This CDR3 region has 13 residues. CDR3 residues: CSVEVKLNTEAFF. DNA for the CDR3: TGCAGCGTTGAAGTGAAATTGAACACTGAAGCTTTCTTT.

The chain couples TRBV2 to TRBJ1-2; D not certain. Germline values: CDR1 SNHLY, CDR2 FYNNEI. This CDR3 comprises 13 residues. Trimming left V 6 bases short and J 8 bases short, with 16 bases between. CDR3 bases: TGTGCCAGCAGCCTAAACCCTTTAGTCGGCTACACCTTC. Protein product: CASSLNPLVGYTF.

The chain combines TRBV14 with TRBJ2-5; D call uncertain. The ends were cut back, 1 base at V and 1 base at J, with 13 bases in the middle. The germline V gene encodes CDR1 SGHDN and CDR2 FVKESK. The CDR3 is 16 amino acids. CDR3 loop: CASSQVDGSFQETQYF. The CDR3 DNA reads TGTGCCAGCAGCCAAGTTGACGGAAGCTTCCAAGAGACCCAGTACTTC.

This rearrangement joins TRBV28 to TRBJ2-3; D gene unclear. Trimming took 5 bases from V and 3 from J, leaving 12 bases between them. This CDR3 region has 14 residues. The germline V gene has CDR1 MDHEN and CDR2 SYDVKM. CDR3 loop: CASSPRVATDTQYF. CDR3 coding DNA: TGTGCCAGCAGTCCCCGGGTGGCGACAGATACGCAGTATTTT.

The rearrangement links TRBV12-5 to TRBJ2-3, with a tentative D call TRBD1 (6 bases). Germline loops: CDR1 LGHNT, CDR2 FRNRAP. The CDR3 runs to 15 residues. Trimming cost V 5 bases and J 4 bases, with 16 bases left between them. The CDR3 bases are TGTGCTAGTGGTCACGGGACAAGTCGCTCAGATACGCAGTATTTT. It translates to CASGHGTSRSDTQYF.

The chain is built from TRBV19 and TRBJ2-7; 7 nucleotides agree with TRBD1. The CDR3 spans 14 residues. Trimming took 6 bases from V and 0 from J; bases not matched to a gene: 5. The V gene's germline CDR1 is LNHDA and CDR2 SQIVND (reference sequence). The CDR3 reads CASSPTGPSYEQYF. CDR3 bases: TGTGCCAGTAGCCCGACAGGGCCCTCCTACGAGCAGTACTTC.

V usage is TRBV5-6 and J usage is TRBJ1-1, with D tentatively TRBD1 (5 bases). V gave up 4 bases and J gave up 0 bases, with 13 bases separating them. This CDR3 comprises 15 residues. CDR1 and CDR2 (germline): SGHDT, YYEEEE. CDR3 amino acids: CASSTDTGVNTEAFF. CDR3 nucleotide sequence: TGTGCCAGCAGCACCGACACAGGTGTGAACACTGAAGCTTTCTTT.

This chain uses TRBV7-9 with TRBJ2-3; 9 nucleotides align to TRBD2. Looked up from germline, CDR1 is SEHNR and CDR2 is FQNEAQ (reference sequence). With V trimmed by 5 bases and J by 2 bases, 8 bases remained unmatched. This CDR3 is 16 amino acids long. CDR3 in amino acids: CASSTVSGGSTDTQYF. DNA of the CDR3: TGTGCCAGCAGCACCGTTAGCGGGGGCTCCACAGATACGCAGTATTTT.

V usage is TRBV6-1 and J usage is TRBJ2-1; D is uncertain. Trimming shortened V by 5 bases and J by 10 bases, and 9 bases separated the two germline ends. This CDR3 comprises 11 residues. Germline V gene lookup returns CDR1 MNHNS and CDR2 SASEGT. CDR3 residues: CASSYGSEQFF. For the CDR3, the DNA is TGTGCCAGCAGTTATGGCAGCGAGCAGTTCTTC.

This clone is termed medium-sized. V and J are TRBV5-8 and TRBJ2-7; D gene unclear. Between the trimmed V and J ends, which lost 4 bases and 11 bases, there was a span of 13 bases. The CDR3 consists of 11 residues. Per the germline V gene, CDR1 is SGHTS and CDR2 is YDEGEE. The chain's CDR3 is CASSGRAPEYF. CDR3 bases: TGTGCCAGCAGCGGCCGGGCCCCGGAGTACTTC.